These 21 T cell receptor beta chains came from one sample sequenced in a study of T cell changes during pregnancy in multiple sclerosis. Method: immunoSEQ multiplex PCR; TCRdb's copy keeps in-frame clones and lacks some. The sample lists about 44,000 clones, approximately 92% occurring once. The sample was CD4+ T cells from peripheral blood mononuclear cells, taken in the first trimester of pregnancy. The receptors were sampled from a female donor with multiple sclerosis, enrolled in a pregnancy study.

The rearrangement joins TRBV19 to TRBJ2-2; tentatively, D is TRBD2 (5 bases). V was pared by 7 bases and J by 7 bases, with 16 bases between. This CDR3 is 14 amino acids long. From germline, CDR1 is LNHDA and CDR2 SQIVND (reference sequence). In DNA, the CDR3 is TGTGCCAGTACGCCTCTTGACGCGGGCGGGGAGCTGTTTTTT. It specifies CASTPLDAGGELFF.

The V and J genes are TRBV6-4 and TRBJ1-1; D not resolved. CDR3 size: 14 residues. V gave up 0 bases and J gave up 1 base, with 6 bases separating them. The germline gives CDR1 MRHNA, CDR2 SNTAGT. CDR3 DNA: TGTGCCAGCAGTGACTCGATGAGGAACACTGAAGCTTTCTTT. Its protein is CASSDSMRNTEAFF.

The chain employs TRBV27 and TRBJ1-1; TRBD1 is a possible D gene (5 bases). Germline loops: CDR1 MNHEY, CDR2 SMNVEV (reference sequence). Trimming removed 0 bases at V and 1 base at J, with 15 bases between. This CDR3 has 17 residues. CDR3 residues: CASSLSAWGGKNTEAFF. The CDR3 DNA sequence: TGTGCCAGCAGTTTATCTGCTTGGGGCGGTAAGAACACTGAAGCTTTCTTT.

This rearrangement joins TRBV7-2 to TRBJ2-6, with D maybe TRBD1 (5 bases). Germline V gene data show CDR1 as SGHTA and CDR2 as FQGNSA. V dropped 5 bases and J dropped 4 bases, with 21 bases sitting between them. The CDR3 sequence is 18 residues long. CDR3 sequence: CASSPQGTAYSGANVLTF. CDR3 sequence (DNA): TGTGCCAGCAGCCCCCAGGGAACAGCTTACTCCGGGGCCAACGTCCTGACTTTC.

Here the CDR3 reads CASSLQGETQYF. CDR3 in DNA: TGCGCCAGCAGCTTACAGGGAGAGACCCAGTACTTC. The rearrangement uses TRBV5-1 and TRBJ2-5, with a tentative D call TRBD1 (6 bases). V gave up 2 bases and J gave up 4 bases, with 6 bases separating them. There are 12 residues in the CDR3. In germline, CDR1 is SGHRS, CDR2 YFSETQ.

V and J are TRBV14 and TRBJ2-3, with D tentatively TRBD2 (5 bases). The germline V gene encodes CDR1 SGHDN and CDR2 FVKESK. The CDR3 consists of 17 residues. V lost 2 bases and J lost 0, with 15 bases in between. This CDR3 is CASSQILQLESTDTQYF. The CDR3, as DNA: TGTGCCAGCAGCCAAATCCTCCAACTAGAAAGCACAGATACGCAGTATTTT.

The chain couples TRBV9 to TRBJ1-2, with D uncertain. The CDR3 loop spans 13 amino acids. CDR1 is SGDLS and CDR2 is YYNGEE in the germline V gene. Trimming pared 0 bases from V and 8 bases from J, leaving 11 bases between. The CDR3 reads CASSVVAGRGYTF. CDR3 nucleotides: TGTGCCAGCAGCGTAGTGGCGGGGAGAGGCTACACCTTC.

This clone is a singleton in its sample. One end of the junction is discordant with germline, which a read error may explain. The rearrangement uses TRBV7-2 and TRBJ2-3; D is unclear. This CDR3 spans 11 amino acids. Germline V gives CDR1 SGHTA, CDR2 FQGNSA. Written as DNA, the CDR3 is TGTGCCGGCAGCTCTGTAAATACGCAGTATTTT. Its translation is CAGSSVNTQYF.

CDR3 bases: TGCGCCAGCAGCCGATTACTAGCGGCCTTGGACAATGAGCAGTTCTTC. It specifies CASSRLLAALDNEQFF. The chain has TRBV5-1 and TRBJ2-1, with 8 bases fitting TRBD2. Per germline, CDR1 SGHRS and CDR2 YFSETQ. The V and J ends lost 4 bases and 5 bases, in that order; junction bases with no gene match: 11. The CDR3 length is 16 residues.

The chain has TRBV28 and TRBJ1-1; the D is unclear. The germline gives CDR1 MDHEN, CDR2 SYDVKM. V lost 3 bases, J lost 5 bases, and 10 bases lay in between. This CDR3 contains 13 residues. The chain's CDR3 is CASSFMMRTEAFF. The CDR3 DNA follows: TGTGCCAGCAGTTTTATGATGCGGACTGAAGCTTTCTTT. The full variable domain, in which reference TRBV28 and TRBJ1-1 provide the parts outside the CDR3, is DVKVTQSSRYLVKRTGEKVFLECVQDMDHENMFWYRQDPGLGLRLIYFSYDVKMKEKGDIPEGYSVSREKKERFSLILESASTNQTSMYLCASSFMMRTEAFFGQGTRLTVV.

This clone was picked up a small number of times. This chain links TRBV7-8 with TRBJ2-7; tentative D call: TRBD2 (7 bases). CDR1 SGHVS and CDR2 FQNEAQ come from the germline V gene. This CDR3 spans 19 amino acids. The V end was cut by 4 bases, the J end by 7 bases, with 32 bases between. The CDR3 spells CASSSRFGGGGSLAREQYF. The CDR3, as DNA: TGTGCCAGCAGCTCCCGATTTGGGGGGGGCGGGAGTCTTGCAAGGGAGCAGTACTTC.

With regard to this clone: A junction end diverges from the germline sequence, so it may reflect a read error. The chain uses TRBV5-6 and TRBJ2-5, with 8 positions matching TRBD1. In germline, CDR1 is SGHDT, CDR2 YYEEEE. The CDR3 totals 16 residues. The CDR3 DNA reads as TGTGCCAGCAGGGGGGGCAGGGGGCTTTTCCAAGAGGCCCAGTACTTC. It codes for CASRGGRGLFQEAQYF.

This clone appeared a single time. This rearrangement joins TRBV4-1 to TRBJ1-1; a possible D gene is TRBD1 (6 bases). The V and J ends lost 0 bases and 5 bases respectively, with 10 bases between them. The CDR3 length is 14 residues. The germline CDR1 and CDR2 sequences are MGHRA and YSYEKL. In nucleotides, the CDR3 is TGCGCCAGCAGCCAAGATACAGGGCTAACTGAAGCTTTCTTT. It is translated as CASSQDTGLTEAFF.

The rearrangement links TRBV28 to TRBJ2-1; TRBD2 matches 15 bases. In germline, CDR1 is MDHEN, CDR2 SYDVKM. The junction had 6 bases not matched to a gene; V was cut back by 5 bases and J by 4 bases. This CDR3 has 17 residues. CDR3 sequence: CASSPRTSGRAYNEQFF. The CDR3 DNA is TGTGCCAGCAGTCCAAGGACTAGCGGGAGGGCATACAATGAGCAGTTCTTC.

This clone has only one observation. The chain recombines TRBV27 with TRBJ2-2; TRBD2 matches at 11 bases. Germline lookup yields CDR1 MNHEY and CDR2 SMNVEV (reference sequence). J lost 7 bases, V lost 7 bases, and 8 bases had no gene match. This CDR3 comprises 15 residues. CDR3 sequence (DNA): TGTGCCAGCAAAGATAGCGGGAGGGCCATCGGGGAGCTGTTTTTT. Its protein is CASKDSGRAIGELFF.

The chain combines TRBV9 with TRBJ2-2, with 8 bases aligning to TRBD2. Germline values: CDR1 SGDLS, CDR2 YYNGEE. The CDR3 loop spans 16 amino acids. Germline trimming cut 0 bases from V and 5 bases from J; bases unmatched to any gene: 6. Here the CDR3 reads CASSVAGGFRTGELFF. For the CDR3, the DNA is TGTGCCAGCAGCGTAGCGGGGGGGTTTAGGACCGGGGAGCTGTTTTTT.

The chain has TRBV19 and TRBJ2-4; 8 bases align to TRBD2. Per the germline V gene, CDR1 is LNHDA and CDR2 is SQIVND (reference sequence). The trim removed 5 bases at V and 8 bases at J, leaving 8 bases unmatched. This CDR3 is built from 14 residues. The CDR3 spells CASSAGLASYIQYF. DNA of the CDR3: TGTGCCAGTAGTGCCGGACTAGCCTCATACATTCAGTACTTC.

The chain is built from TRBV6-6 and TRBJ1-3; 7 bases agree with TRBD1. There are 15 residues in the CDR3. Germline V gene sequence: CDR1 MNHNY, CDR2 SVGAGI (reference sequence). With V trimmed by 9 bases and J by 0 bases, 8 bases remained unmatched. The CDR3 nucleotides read TGTGCCAGTCCCATAGAGGGGGCCTCTGGAAACACCATATATTTT. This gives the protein CASPIEGASGNTIYF.

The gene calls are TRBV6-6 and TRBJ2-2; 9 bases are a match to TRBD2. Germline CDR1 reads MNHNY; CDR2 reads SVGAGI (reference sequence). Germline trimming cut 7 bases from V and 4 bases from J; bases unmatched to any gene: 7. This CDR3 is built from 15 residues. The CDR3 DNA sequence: TGTGCCAGCATAAGAGGACTAGCGAGCACCGGGGAGCTGTTTTTT. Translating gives CASIRGLASTGELFF.

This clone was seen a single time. The CDR3 DNA follows: TGTGCCACCAGCAGAGATGCCCTAGCGGGAAACACCGGGGAGCTGTTTTTT. Encoded protein: CATSRDALAGNTGELFF. The chain recombines TRBV15 with TRBJ2-2; 9 bases fit TRBD2. Germline CDR1 LNHNV, CDR2 YYDKDF (reference sequence). The CDR3 sequence is 17 residues long. Trimming removed 0 bases from V and 2 bases from J; junction bases left unmatched: 4.

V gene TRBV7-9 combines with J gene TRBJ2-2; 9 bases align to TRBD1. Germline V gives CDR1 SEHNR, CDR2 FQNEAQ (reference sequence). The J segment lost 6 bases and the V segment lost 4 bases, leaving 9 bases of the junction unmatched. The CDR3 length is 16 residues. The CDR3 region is CASSSNRGRGPGELFF. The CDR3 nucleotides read TGTGCCAGCAGCTCCAACAGGGGGCGAGGTCCCGGGGAGCTGTTTTTT.